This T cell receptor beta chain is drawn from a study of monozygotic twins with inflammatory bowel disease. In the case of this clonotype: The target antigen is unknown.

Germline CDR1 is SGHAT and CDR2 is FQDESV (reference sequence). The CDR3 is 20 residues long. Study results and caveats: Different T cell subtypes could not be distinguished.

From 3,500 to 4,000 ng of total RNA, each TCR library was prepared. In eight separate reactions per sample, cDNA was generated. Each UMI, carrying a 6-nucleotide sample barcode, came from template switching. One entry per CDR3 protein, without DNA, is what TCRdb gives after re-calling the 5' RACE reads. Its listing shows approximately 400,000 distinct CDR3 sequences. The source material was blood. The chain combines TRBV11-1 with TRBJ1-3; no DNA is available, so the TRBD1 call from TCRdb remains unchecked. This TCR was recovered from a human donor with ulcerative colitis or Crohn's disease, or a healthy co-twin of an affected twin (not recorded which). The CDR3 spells CASSLVSHRDSKSSGNTIYF.